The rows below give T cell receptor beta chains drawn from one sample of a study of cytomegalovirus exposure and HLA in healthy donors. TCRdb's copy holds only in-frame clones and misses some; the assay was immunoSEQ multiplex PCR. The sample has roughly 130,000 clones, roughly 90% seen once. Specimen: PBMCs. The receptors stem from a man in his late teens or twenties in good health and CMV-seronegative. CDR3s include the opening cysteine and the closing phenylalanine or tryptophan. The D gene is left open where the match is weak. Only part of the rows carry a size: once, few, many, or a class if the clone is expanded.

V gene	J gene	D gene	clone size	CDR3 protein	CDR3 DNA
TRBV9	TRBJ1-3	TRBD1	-	CASSVGSGGRDTIYF	TGTGCCAGCAGCGTAGGGTCAGGGGGCAGGGACACCATATATTTT
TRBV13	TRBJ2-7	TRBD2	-	CASSPQREAPYEQYF	TGTGCCAGCAGCCCCCAGCGGGAGGCTCCCTACGAGCAGTACTTC
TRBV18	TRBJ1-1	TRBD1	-	CASSPPGTVMNTEAFF	TGTGCCAGCTCACCACCCGGGACAGTCATGAACACTGAAGCTTTCTTT
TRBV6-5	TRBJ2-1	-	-	CASSYLGRSDEQFF	TGTGCCAGCAGTTACCTAGGTAGAAGTGATGAGCAGTTCTTC
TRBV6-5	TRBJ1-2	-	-	CASSYDGGFNGYTF	TGTGCCAGCAGCTACGATGGAGGGTTCAATGGCTACACCTTC
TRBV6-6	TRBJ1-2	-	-	CASSYDHVGRGSYTF	TGTGCCAGCAGTTACGACCACGTGGGACGGGGGAGCTACACCTTC
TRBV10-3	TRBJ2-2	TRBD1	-	CAISTGTGVTGELFF	TGTGCCATCAGTACCGGGACAGGGGTAACCGGGGAGCTGTTTTTT
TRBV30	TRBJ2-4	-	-	CAWSVRTTTLRYF	TGTGCCTGGAGTGTAAGGACTACTACTCTACGATACTTC
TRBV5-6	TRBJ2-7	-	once	CASSWGEGSYEQYF	TGTGCCAGCAGCTGGGGTGAGGGCTCCTACGAGCAGTACTTC
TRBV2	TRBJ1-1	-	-	CASSDLYTEAFF	TGTGCCAGCAGTGATTTATACACTGAAGCTTTCTTT
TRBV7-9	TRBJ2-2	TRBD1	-	CASSPLQGAAGELFF	TGTGCCAGCAGCCCCTTACAGGGGGCCGCCGGGGAGCTGTTTTTT
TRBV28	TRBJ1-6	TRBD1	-	CASRPGQGRSPLHF	TGTGCCAGCAGACCGGGACAGGGGCGATCACCCCTCCACTTT
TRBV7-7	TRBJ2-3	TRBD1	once	CASSWGDRVTDTQYF	TGTGCCAGCAGCTGGGGGGACAGGGTCACAGATACGCAGTATTTT
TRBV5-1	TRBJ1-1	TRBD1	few	CASSLIGTGGSTNTEAFF	TGCGCCAGCAGCTTGATAGGGACAGGGGGTTCGACGAACACTGAAGCTTTCTTT
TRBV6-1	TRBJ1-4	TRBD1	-	CASSEQTGNEKLFF	TGTGCCAGCAGTGAACAGACAGGGAATGAAAAACTGTTTTTT
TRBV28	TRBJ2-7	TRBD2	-	CASSFSAGGGSSGRIDEQYF	TGTGCCAGCAGTTTCTCGGCAGGTGGTGGGTCTAGCGGGAGGATTGACGAGCAGTACTTC
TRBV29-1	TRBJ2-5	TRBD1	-	CSVGRDSQETQYF	TGCAGCGTCGGACGGGACAGCCAAGAGACCCAGTACTTC
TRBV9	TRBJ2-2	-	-	CASSVLAEANTGELFF	TGTGCCAGCAGCGTATTGGCGGAGGCGAACACCGGGGAGCTGTTTTTT
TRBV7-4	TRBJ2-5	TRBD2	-	CASGGEETQYF	TGTGCGAGTGGGGGGGAAGAGACCCAGTACTTC
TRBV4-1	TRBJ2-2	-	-	CASSQDRARASTGELFF	TGCGCCAGCAGCCAAGATCGGGCCAGGGCGAGCACCGGGGAGCTGTTTTTT
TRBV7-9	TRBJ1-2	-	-	CASSLARQGGDYGYTF	TGTGCCAGCAGCTTAGCGCGCCAGGGCGGGGACTATGGCTACACCTTC
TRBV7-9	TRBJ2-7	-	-	CASSLVGSPREQYF	TGTGCCAGCAGCTTAGTTGGTTCGCCGCGCGAGCAGTACTTC
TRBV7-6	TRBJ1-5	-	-	CAAGGGGGQPQHF	TGTGCCGCCGGCGGGGGGGGTGGACAGCCCCAGCATTTT
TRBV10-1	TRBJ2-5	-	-	CASRLFRGWPKETQYF	TGCGCCAGCAGACTCTTCCGGGGGTGGCCTAAAGAGACCCAGTACTTC
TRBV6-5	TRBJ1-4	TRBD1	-	CASSYAGGSSREKLFF	TGTGCCAGCAGTTACGCAGGGGGCTCAAGTCGTGAAAAACTGTTTTTT
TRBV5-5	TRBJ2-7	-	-	CASSLLEGGAGEYF	TGTGCCAGCAGCTTGTTAGAGGGGGGGGCCGGAGAGTACTTC
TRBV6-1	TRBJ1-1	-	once	CASSGLTPEAFF	TGTGCCAGCAGTGGGTTAACTCCTGAAGCTTTCTTT
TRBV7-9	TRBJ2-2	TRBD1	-	CASSPMTGAQGGELFF	TGTGCCAGCAGCCCTATGACAGGGGCCCAGGGCGGGGAGCTGTTTTTT
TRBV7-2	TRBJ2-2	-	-	CASSLRTPLGELFF	TGTGCCAGCAGCTTACGGACACCCCTCGGGGAGCTGTTTTTT
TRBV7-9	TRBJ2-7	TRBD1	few	CASSDRAAEQYF	TGTGCCAGCAGCGACAGGGCGGCCGAGCAGTACTTC
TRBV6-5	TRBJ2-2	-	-	CASRKEASGELFF	TGTGCCAGCAGGAAGGAGGCAAGCGGGGAGCTGTTTTTT
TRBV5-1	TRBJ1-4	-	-	CASSSALGHFNEKLFF	TGCGCCAGCAGCTCCGCATTGGGCCACTTTAATGAAAAACTGTTTTTT
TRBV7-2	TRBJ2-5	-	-	CASSPALQETQYF	TGTGCCAGCAGCCCTGCCCTACAAGAGACCCAGTACTTC
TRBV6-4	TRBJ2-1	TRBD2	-	CASSDSSSGEVDEQFF	TGTGCCAGCAGTGACTCTTCCAGCGGGGAGGTGGATGAGCAGTTCTTC
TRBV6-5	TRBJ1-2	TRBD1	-	CASFTGADGYTF	TGTGCCAGCTTTACAGGGGCGGATGGCTACACCTTC
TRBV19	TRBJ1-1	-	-	CASSFGGFTAEAFF	TGTGCCAGTAGTTTCGGAGGGTTCACAGCTGAAGCTTTCTTT
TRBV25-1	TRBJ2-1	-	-	CASSEPVRQIPKTNEQFF	TGTGCCAGCAGTGAACCCGTTCGACAGATCCCGAAAACCAATGAGCAGTTCTTC
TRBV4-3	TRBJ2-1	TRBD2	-	CASSQAPGGEVNNEQFF	TGCGCCAGCAGCCAAGCTCCTGGGGGGGAGGTTAACAATGAGCAGTTCTTC
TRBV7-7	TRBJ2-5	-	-	CASSPGGFPETQYF	TGTGCCAGCAGCCCTGGGGGCTTCCCAGAGACCCAGTACTTC
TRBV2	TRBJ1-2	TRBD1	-	CASSSDRGDYGYTF	TGTGCCAGCAGTTCGGACAGGGGAGACTATGGCTACACCTTC
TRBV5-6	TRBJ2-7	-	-	CASSLLSGYEQYF	TGTGCCAGCAGCTTGCTTTCCGGGTACGAGCAGTACTTC
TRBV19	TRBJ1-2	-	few	CASTRTANYGYTF	TGTGCCAGTACTAGGACAGCAAACTATGGCTACACCTTC
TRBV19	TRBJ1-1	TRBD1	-	CASSIPPGQGARLWNTEAFF	TGTGCCAGTAGTATCCCCCCCGGGCAGGGGGCGCGCCTTTGGAACACTGAAGCTTTCTTT
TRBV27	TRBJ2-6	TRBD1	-	CASRPTGGAGANVLTF	TGTGCCAGCAGGCCGACAGGGGGCGCCGGGGCCAACGTCCTGACTTTC
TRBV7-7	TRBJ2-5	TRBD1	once	CASSATGELYTETQYF	TGTGCCAGCAGCGCCACAGGGGAGTTGTATACGGAGACCCAGTACTTC
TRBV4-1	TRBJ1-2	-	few	CASSQVGREDGYTF	TGCGCCAGCAGCCAAGTCGGCAGGGAGGATGGCTACACCTTC
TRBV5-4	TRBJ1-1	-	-	CASSLLKAFF	TGTGCCAGCAGCCTACTCAAAGCTTTCTTT
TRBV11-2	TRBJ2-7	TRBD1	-	CASSAPGQGRHEQYF	TGTGCCAGCAGCGCCCCGGGACAGGGGAGGCACGAGCAGTACTTC
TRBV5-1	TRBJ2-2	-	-	CASSETGLRGGELFF	TGCGCCAGCAGCGAGACGGGACTCCGGGGCGGGGAGCTGTTTTTT
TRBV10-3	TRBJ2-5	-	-	CAISRTEETQYF	TGTGCCATCAGTAGGACAGAAGAGACCCAGTACTTC
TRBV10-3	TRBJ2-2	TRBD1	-	CAIKGDRGAGELFF	TGTGCCATCAAGGGTGACAGGGGCGCCGGGGAGCTGTTTTTT
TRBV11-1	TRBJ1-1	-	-	CASSSTTGRTEAFF	TGTGCCAGCAGCTCGACGACAGGAAGGACTGAAGCTTTCTTT
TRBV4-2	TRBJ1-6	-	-	CASSQDLLNSPLHF	TGTGCCAGCAGCCAAGACCTACTTAATTCACCCCTCCACTTT
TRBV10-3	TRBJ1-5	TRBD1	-	CAISEQGVGQPQHF	TGTGCCATCAGTGAACAGGGGGTGGGTCAGCCCCAGCATTTT
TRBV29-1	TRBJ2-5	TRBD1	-	CSVGRQGRGGETQYF	TGCAGCGTGGGGCGACAGGGGCGAGGGGGAGAGACCCAGTACTTC
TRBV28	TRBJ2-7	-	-	CASSLPITGFCEQYF	TGTGCCAGCAGTCTACCGATAACAGGGTTCTGCGAGCAGTACTTC
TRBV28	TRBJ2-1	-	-	CASSKSPHNEQFF	TGTGCCAGCTCTAAAAGCCCCCACAATGAGCAGTTCTTC
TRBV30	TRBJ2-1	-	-	CAWSVLRGQFF	TGTGCCTGGAGTGTTTTGCGGGGGCAGTTCTTC
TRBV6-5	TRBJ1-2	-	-	CASSYLRRGYGYTF	TGTGCCAGCAGTTACCTCCGCAGGGGCTATGGCTACACCTTC